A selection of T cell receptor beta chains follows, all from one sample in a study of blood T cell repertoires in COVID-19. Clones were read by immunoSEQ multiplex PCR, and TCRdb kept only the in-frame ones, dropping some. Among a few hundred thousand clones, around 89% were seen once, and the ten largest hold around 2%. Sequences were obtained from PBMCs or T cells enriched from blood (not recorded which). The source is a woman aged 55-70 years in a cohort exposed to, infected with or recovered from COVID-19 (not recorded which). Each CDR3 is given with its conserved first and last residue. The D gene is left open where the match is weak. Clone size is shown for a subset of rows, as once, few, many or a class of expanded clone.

DNA: TGCAGCGCTTGCCGGGGTAGCGGGAGGGCCTTGGAGACCCAGTACTTC
CDR3: CSACRGSGRALETQYF
V: TRBV29-1
D: TRBD2
J: TRBJ2-5
size: NA

DNA: TGTGCCAGCAGCTTAGCCCCGGGACAGACGGCCCAGTACTTC
CDR3: CASSLAPGQTAQYF
V: TRBV7-6
D: TRBD1
J: TRBJ2-5
size: NA

DNA: TGTGCCAGCAGCGCCCCGGGACAGGGGCCCGGCGAGCAGTACTTC
CDR3: CASSAPGQGPGEQYF
V: TRBV7-9
D: TRBD1
J: TRBJ2-7
size: NA

DNA: TGCGCCAGCAGCTTACAGGGAAAAGATACGCAGTATTTT
CDR3: CASSLQGKDTQYF
V: TRBV5-1
D: NA
J: TRBJ2-3
size: NA

DNA: TGCAGTGCTAGTCAGGGCCCTTACACCGGGGAGCTGTTTTTT
CDR3: CSASQGPYTGELFF
V: TRBV20-1
D: NA
J: TRBJ2-2
size: NA

DNA: TGTGCCAGTAGTCGGGCTAGCGGGAGTGAGCAGTTCTTC
CDR3: CASSRASGSEQFF
V: TRBV19
D: TRBD2
J: TRBJ2-1
size: once

DNA: TGTGCCAGCAGTGAATCCGACAGGGAAGACCTTTATGGCTACACCTTC
CDR3: CASSESDREDLYGYTF
V: TRBV25-1
D: TRBD1
J: TRBJ1-2
size: NA

DNA: TGTGCCAGCAGTGAAGCCCGGGCTGGGGCCAACGTCCTGACTTTC
CDR3: CASSEARAGANVLTF
V: TRBV2
D: NA
J: TRBJ2-6
size: NA

DNA: TGTGCCAGCAGTTTACTGGGGGGGAGAGCTTTCTTT
CDR3: CASSLLGGRAFF
V: TRBV12-3/TRBV12-4
D: NA
J: TRBJ1-1
size: NA

DNA: TGTGCCAGCAGCCAAGATTTAGGGAGTGCTGGCTACACCTTC
CDR3: CASSQDLGSAGYTF
V: TRBV4-2
D: NA
J: TRBJ1-2
size: few

DNA: TGTGCCAGCAGCCCGGGCCCCCAACTAGCGTCCTACGAGCAGTACTTC
CDR3: CASSPGPQLASYEQYF
V: TRBV2
D: TRBD2
J: TRBJ2-7
size: NA

DNA: TGTGCCAGCAGTGATCAGCGCGTATACATTCAGTACTTC
CDR3: CASSDQRVYIQYF
V: TRBV25-1
D: NA
J: TRBJ2-4
size: NA

DNA: TGTGCCATCAGTGACTCCGATAATTCACCCCTCCACTTT
CDR3: CAISDSDNSPLHF
V: TRBV10-3
D: NA
J: TRBJ1-6
size: NA

DNA: TGTGCCAGCAACAGGGGTGGGCAAGAGACCCAGTACTTC
CDR3: CASNRGGQETQYF
V: TRBV25-1
D: TRBD1
J: TRBJ2-5
size: NA

DNA: TGTGCCAGCAGCCCCCCACTGACCTACGAGCAGTACTTC
CDR3: CASSPPLTYEQYF
V: TRBV7-8
D: NA
J: TRBJ2-7
size: NA

DNA: TGCAGCGTGGACAGGGTCTATGGCTACACCTTC
CDR3: CSVDRVYGYTF
V: TRBV29-1
D: TRBD1
J: TRBJ1-2
size: once

DNA: TGTGCCAGCAGCTCCGGGACTAGCGGGAAGCGAGGAGAGACCCAGTACTTC
CDR3: CASSSGTSGKRGETQYF
V: TRBV5-4
D: TRBD2
J: TRBJ2-5
size: few

DNA: TGTGCCACCAGTGACCAAAAGACTAGCGGAGGGCGGGAGACCCAGTACTTC
CDR3: CATSDQKTSGGRETQYF
V: TRBV24-1
D: TRBD2
J: TRBJ2-5
size: NA

DNA: TGTGCCAGCAGTTACTCGACGGGGGGGGTCTATGGCTACACCTTC
CDR3: CASSYSTGGVYGYTF
V: TRBV6-5
D: NA
J: TRBJ1-2
size: NA

DNA: TGCGCCAGCAGCGACGGCGGAGATTACAATGAGCAGTTCTTC
CDR3: CASSDGGDYNEQFF
V: TRBV5-1
D: NA
J: TRBJ2-1
size: NA

DNA: TGTGCCAGCAGCTTAACAGGTTGGGCGGGGGCAGACAATGAGCAGTTCTTC
CDR3: CASSLTGWAGADNEQFF
V: TRBV7-3
D: NA
J: TRBJ2-1
size: NA

DNA: TGTGCCAGCAGCTTAAGAAGGTCTAGCGGGAATAATGAGCAGTTCTTC
CDR3: CASSLRRSSGNNEQFF
V: TRBV7-9
D: TRBD2
J: TRBJ2-1
size: NA

DNA: TGTGCCAGCTCACCAACCGGGGGGGGTGGCACTGAAGCTTTCTTT
CDR3: CASSPTGGGGTEAFF
V: TRBV18
D: NA
J: TRBJ1-1
size: NA

DNA: TGTGCCAGCAGTTACTCGGGACTAGCGGGGGCCAATGAGCAGTTCTTC
CDR3: CASSYSGLAGANEQFF
V: TRBV6-5
D: TRBD2
J: TRBJ2-1
size: NA

DNA: TGTGCCAGCAGTTTGACGTGGAGGGCTGAAGCTTTCTTT
CDR3: CASSLTWRAEAFF
V: TRBV28
D: NA
J: TRBJ1-1
size: few

DNA: TGCGCCAGCAGCCCCCGGGACAGGGTGATCCAAGAGACCCAGTACTTC
CDR3: CASSPRDRVIQETQYF
V: TRBV5-1
D: TRBD1
J: TRBJ2-5
size: NA

DNA: TGTGCCAGCTCACCCGGGACAGGGGCTGGAAACACCATATATTTT
CDR3: CASSPGTGAGNTIYF
V: TRBV18
D: TRBD1
J: TRBJ1-3
size: NA

DNA: TGTGCCAGCAGACCTACAGGGGGAAACACCATATATTTT
CDR3: CASRPTGGNTIYF
V: TRBV12-3/TRBV12-4
D: NA
J: TRBJ1-3
size: NA

DNA: TGTGCCAGCAGTTTTGGGGCCACCTACGAGCAGTACTTC
CDR3: CASSFGATYEQYF
V: TRBV3-1/TRBV3-2
D: NA
J: TRBJ2-7
size: once